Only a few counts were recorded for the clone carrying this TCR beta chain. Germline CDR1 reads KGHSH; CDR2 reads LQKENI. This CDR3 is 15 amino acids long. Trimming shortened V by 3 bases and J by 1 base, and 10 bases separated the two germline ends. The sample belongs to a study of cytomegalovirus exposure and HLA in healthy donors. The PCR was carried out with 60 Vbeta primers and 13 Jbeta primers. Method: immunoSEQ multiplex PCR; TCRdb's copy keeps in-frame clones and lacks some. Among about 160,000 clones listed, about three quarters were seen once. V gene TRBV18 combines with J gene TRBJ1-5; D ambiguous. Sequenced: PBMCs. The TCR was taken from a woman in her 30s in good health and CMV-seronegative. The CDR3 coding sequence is TGTGCCAGCTCACCGGAAGCGCCAAGCAATCAGCCCCAGCATTTT. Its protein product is CASSPEAPSNQPQHF.